The sequence of this T cell receptor (beta chain) was determined in a study of T cell repertoires in cytomegalovirus infection. Overall study findings and caveats: Identification of carriers of CMV plus the relevant HLA was performed using cumulative public TCR beta family frequency. Clonotypes of TCR beta that were HLA-C-restricted and CMV-specific dominated the ex vivo response.

At least ten counts were recorded for this clonotype. As yet, its antigen is unknown. CDR3 size: 18 residues. CDR1 is SGHAT, CDR2 FQNNGV, per germline. V was cut by 0 bases and J by 0 bases, with 12 bases left in between. TCRdb reprocessed the reads via MiXCR and lists one record per CDR3 protein. This table holds 250,000 to 300,000 distinct CDR3 sequences, under 30% found once. The chain uses TRBV11-2 and TRBJ2-6; possible D gene TRBD1, 6 bases. The receptor's source is a human donor in good health (CMV status not recorded). Some clones in this sample may be carry-over from other donors' samples. The specimen sequenced was PBMCs. CDR3 in DNA: TGTGCCAGCAGCTTAGACGCACAGGGATTCTCTGGGGCCAACGTCCTGACTTTC. This translates into CASSLDAQGFSGANVLTF.